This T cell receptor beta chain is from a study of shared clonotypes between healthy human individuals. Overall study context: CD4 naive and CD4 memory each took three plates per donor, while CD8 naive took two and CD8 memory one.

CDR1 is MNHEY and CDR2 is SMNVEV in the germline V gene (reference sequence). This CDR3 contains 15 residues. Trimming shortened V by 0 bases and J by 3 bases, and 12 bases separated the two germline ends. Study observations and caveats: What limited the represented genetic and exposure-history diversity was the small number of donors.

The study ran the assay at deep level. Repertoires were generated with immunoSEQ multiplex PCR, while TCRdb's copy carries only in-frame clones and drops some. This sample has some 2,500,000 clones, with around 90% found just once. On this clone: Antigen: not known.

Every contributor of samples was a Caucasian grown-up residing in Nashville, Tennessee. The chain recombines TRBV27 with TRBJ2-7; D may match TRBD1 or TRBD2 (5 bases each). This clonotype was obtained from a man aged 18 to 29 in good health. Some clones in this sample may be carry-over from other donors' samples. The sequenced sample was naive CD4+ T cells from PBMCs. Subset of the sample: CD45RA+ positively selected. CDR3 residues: CASSLSWDGIYEQYF. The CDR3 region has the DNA TGTGCCAGCAGTTTATCGTGGGACGGGATCTACGAGCAGTACTTC.